Detailed here is one TCR beta chain. This entry belongs to a study of T cell responses to AZD1222 COVID-19 vaccine. The CDR3 has 14 amino acids. Germline CDR1 is GTSNPN and CDR2 is SVGIG (reference sequence). V was trimmed by 0 bases and J by 4 bases, leaving 12 bases between them. Method: immunoSEQ multiplex PCR; TCRdb's copy keeps in-frame clones and lacks some. This table has fewer than 200,000 clones, approximately 90% appearing once. This specimen was peripheral blood, taken on day 0 of AZD1222 vaccination. V usage is TRBV30 and J usage is TRBJ1-2; D is ambiguous. The sequence was collected from an adult in good health. CDR3 in DNA: TGTGCCTGGAGTGTGGGTAACAGTCTCTATGGCTACACCTTC. Its protein product is CAWSVGNSLYGYTF.